This T cell receptor (beta chain) came from a study of CD8 T cells in ankylosing spondylitis. Findings and caveats of the study: Peripheral blood samples showed relatively rare disease-linked clones, and these clones were CD8+.

There are 14 residues in the CDR3. The germline CDR1 and CDR2 sequences are MNHNS and SASEGT. Trimming removed 10 bases at V and 7 bases at J, with 22 bases between. This clonotype was counted at least ten times. No antigen is known for it. Quantitative molecular-barcoded 5'-RACE generated the TCR beta libraries. TCRdb reanalysed the 5' RACE reads using MiXCR and keeps one entry per CDR3 protein. The profile shows 200,000 to 300,000 distinct CDR3 sequences, 10% of them singletons. Sample: blood, either unsorted or a sorted T cell fraction (not recorded which). The clonotype was recovered from a male donor with ankylosing spondylitis or in good health (not recorded which). The V call is TRBV6-1, the J call TRBJ2-5, with unresolved D. CDR3 residues: CATSQLESGRTQYF. The CDR3 nucleotides are TGTGCCACCTCACAGTTAGAATCTGGTCGGACCCAGTACTTC.